The 4 T cell receptor beta chains given below trace back to one sample, sequenced in a study of lymphopenia after photon versus proton radiotherapy. The data were produced by immunoSEQ multiplex PCR, yet TCRdb's version contains in-frame clones alone and is incomplete. The sample includes 160,000 or so clones, about nine tenths of them seen just once. This specimen consisted of peripheral blood, obtained from a patient treated with photon-based radiotherapy. Every receptor here comes from a man aged 50 to 60 with gastric cancer.

DNA of the CDR3: TGTGCCAGCAGTCCGCGGGGGCATGGCTACACCTTC. Its protein product is CASSPRGHGYTF. The gene calls are TRBV2 and TRBJ1-2, with D possibly TRBD1 on 6 matching bases. The ends were cut back, 5 bases at V and 6 bases at J, with 10 bases in the middle. Per the germline V gene, CDR1 is SNHLY and CDR2 is FYNNEI. This CDR3 contains 12 residues.

CDR3 in amino acids: CASRGLRSAGANVLTF. Written as DNA, the CDR3 is TGTGCCAGCAGGGGGTTACGGTCAGCTGGGGCCAACGTCCTGACTTTC. The rearrangement joins TRBV28 to TRBJ2-6; D is undetermined. The V end was cut by 6 bases, the J end by 2 bases, with 14 bases between. Germline V CDR1 and CDR2: MDHEN, SYDVKM. The CDR3 totals 16 residues.

This chain uses TRBV5-5 with TRBJ1-5; no definite D call. Germline V gene lookup returns CDR1 SGHKS and CDR2 YYEKEE (reference sequence). The CDR3 runs to 15 residues. Trimming shortened V by 0 bases and J by 0 bases, and 7 bases separated the two germline ends. The CDR3 bases are TGTGCCAGCAGCTTGGAATGGTATAGCAATCAGCCCCAGCATTTT. This translates into CASSLEWYSNQPQHF.

The chain carries TRBV21-1 and TRBJ2-6. TRBV21-1 is a pseudogene locus. This CDR3 spans 14 amino acids. The CDR3 nucleotides read TGTGCCAGCAGCAAAGAACCTGGGGCCAACGTCCTGACTTTC. Translation gives CASSKEPGANVLTF.